The clone carrying this T cell receptor (beta chain) was counted at least ten times. Its antigen is unidentified. These data are taken from a study of human T cells and chemical hapten exposure. Individual cDNA molecules had unique molecular identifiers attached to them by the library. Per the authors' pipeline: Samples ranged from about 23,224 to 690,600 TCRs, with a median of approximately 100,000. TCRdb passed the RACE reads through MiXCR, listing each CDR3 protein once. TCRdb, not the authors, supplied the V and J calls. The sample includes tens of thousands of distinct CDR3 sequences, approximately 9.9% of them seen just once. General study points: Sensitizing to DPC left TCRs with a frequency above 1 in 1000 unaltered.

V dropped 4 bases and J dropped 4 bases, with 4 bases sitting between them. Germline CDR1 is SQVTM and CDR2 is ANQGSEA. The CDR3 runs 10 residues. Time point in this sample: patch test 3, about 24 weeks after DPC sensitization. The treatment here: therapeutic diphenylcyclopropenone sensitization with weekly scalp DPC. At patch-test visits, sampling came before the patch test. The TCR originated in a woman in her thirties or forties with alopecia areata. Some clones in this sample may be carry-over from other donors' samples. Sequences were derived from whole blood, sampled in connection with sensitization to the hapten diphenylcyclopropenone (DPC). V is TRBV29-1 and J is TRBJ2-5; D not certain. CDR3 DNA: TGCAGCGTTGGGGGAGAGACCCAGTACTTC. It encodes CSVGGETQYF.